This is a list of T cell receptor beta chains from one sample in a study of memory B cells and T cells in multiple sclerosis. Some clones are missing from TCRdb's copy, which holds only in-frame ones; the method was immunoSEQ multiplex PCR. The sample shows about 7,600 clones, under 60% of them seen only once. Sequenced sample: memory (CD45RO+) CD8+ T cells from blood. These receptors all stem from a human donor with multiple sclerosis. CDR3s include the opening cysteine and the closing phenylalanine or tryptophan. D genes are given only for firm matches. The size entry is marked missing in some rows and otherwise reads once, few, many or a size class.

TRBV4-1	-	-	13	TRBJ2-3	TGCGCCAGCAGCCGTTTGAAGACAGATAAGCAGTATTTT	CASSRLKTDKQYF
TRBV28	TRBD1	-	16	TRBJ1-1	TGTGCCAGCAGTTTAATAGGTACAGGGGGCGGAACTGAAGCTTTCTTT	CASSLIGTGGGTEAFF
TRBV7-9	TRBD2	medium-sized	17	TRBJ2-3	TGTGCCAGCAGCCTTGGAGCGACTAGAGGGGAGGGGTATACGCAGTATTTT	CASSLGATRGEGYTQYF
TRBV10-3	-	-	11	TRBJ2-7	TGTGCCACCAAGGAGGCTTACGAGCAGTACTTC	CATKEAYEQYF
TRBV11-2	-	-	13	TRBJ2-1	TGTGCCAGCAGCTTAGCCGAGTACAATGAGCAGTTCTTC	CASSLAEYNEQFF
TRBV29-1	-	-	14	TRBJ2-7	TGCAGCGTTATGGGGTGGGAGGGGGGCGACGAGCAGTACTTC	CSVMGWEGGDEQYF
TRBV9	TRBD1	-	13	TRBJ1-2	TGTGCCAGCAGCGCTGGGACAGGGTATGGCTACACCTTC	CASSAGTGYGYTF
TRBV25-1	-	-	13	TRBJ1-1	TGTGCCAGCATGAAACAGGGTGACACTGAAGCTTTCTTT	CASMKQGDTEAFF
TRBV19	-	-	17	TRBJ1-5	TGTGCCAGTAGTATTCCAGGTAGGCTGGCCCCCAATCAGCCCCAGCATTTT	CASSIPGRLAPNQPQHF
TRBV5-1	-	-	15	TRBJ2-7	TGCGCCAGCAGCGTGGAGGGGGACAACCCCTACGAGCAGTACTTC	CASSVEGDNPYEQYF
TRBV6-6	-	-	13	TRBJ2-1	TGTGCCACTTCGGACTATTTGCACAATGAGCAGTTCTTC	CATSDYLHNEQFF
TRBV27	-	-	13	TRBJ2-1	TGTGCCAGCAGTTTCAGGGGAAACAATGAGCAGTTCTTC	CASSFRGNNEQFF
TRBV10-3	-	-	13	TRBJ2-4	TGTGCCATCAGTGAGAAGGGAGAAAACATTCAGTACTTC	CAISEKGENIQYF
TRBV6-5	-	-	11	TRBJ2-7	TGTGCCAGCAGTTTTGGAGGGGAGCAGTACTTC	CASSFGGEQYF
TRBV5-1	-	-	17	TRBJ2-2	TGCGCCAGCAGCTTGGCCCAGACAGCCTCATACACCGGGGAGCTGTTTTTT	CASSLAQTASYTGELFF
TRBV4-2	TRBD1	few	12	TRBJ1-4	TGTGCCAGCAGCCAGATAGGGGGCTCACTGTTTTTT	CASSQIGGSLFF
TRBV6-4	-	-	15	TRBJ2-1	TGTGCCAGCAATACACTGCCCCAGGGAAACAATGAGCAGTTCTTC	CASNTLPQGNNEQFF
TRBV10-2	TRBD2	-	14	TRBJ2-7	TGCGCCAGCAGTGAGGGAACTAGCGGCTACGAGCAGTACTTC	CASSEGTSGYEQYF
TRBV7-2	TRBD2	-	19	TRBJ2-4	TGTGCCAGCAGCTTAGCCGGGGCTAGCGGCCTACTAGCCAAAAACATTCAGTACTTC	CASSLAGASGLLAKNIQYF
TRBV7-6	TRBD1	-	15	TRBJ1-2	TGTGCCAGCAGCTTAGATGGGACAGGGGGCTATGGCTACACCTTC	CASSLDGTGGYGYTF
TRBV7-9	-	medium-sized	13	TRBJ1-1	TGTGCCAGCAGCATACAGCTGAACACTGAAGCTTTCTTT	CASSIQLNTEAFF
TRBV19	-	-	11	TRBJ2-1	TGTGCCAGTAGTATAGTAAATGAGCAGTTCTTC	CASSIVNEQFF
TRBV6-1	-	-	14	TRBJ2-7	TGTGCCAGCAGTGTTATAGGCAGGGTAGGCGAGCAGTACTTC	CASSVIGRVGEQYF
TRBV4-1	TRBD2	once	14	TRBJ2-2	TGCGCCAGCGAAACTAGCGTGGGCACCGGGGAGCTGTTTTTT	CASETSVGTGELFF
TRBV6-5	-	-	16	TRBJ2-4	TGTGCCAGCAGTTACTCGCAGCTTGAGGGGGAAAACATTCAGTACTTC	CASSYSQLEGENIQYF
TRBV7-3	TRBD2	-	15	TRBJ2-3	TGTGCCAGCAGCCCAAGCGGGGGGCCAGGAGATACGCAGTATTTT	CASSPSGGPGDTQYF
TRBV9	TRBD2	-	15	TRBJ2-3	TGTGCCAGCAGCGAGCGGGGGGGACTCACAGATACGCAGTATTTT	CASSERGGLTDTQYF
TRBV6-1	TRBD2	-	15	TRBJ2-7	TGTGCCAGCAGTGAAGGTCAGCGGGAGATGTACGAGCAGTACTTC	CASSEGQREMYEQYF
TRBV30	-	many	16	TRBJ2-6	TGTGCCTGGCGTGTACCGGCAGGGAATGGCGCCAACGTCCTGACTTTC	CAWRVPAGNGANVLTF
TRBV7-2	-	-	18	TRBJ2-3	TGTGCCAGCAGCCCCTCGGGGTTGGCTACCCTGATTACAGATACGCAGTATTTT	CASSPSGLATLITDTQYF
TRBV28	TRBD2	-	15	TRBJ2-3	TGTGCCAGCAGACGAACTAGCGGGAGAGTGGATACGCAGTATTTT	CASRRTSGRVDTQYF
TRBV7-9	-	-	13	TRBJ2-7	TGTGCCAGCCTTGACTCCTACTCCTACGAGCAGTACTTC	CASLDSYSYEQYF
TRBV28	TRBD1	-	15	TRBJ1-5	TGTGCCAGCAGTTATGACAGGGAAAGAAATCAGCCCCAGCATTTT	CASSYDRERNQPQHF
TRBV4-1	TRBD1	-	14	TRBJ1-2	TGCGCCAGCAGCCAAACAGGGGTTAACTATGGCTACACCTTC	CASSQTGVNYGYTF
TRBV11-1	TRBD1	-	14	TRBJ2-5	TGTGCCAGCCGTGACAGGGGGCCAGGAGAGACCCAGTACTTC	CASRDRGPGETQYF
TRBV28	-	-	15	TRBJ2-1	TGTGCCAGCAGTTTATCCCGGCCCAGAGGCAATGAGCAGTTCTTC	CASSLSRPRGNEQFF
TRBV5-1	TRBD1	-	15	TRBJ2-3	TGCGCCAGCAGCCCGCAGACAGGGTTTCGGGATACGCAGTATTTT	CASSPQTGFRDTQYF
TRBV5-5	-	-	15	TRBJ1-3	TGTGCCAGCAACGAATTTCTGAGCTCTGGAAACACCATATATTTT	CASNEFLSSGNTIYF
TRBV7-9	-	-	13	TRBJ1-1	TGTGCCAGCAGCTTAGGACAGCCCACTGAAGCTTTCTTT	CASSLGQPTEAFF
TRBV7-9	-	-	16	TRBJ2-3	TGTGCCAGCAGCTTAGGGGAAGGACAGCCCGGAGATACGCAGTATTTT	CASSLGEGQPGDTQYF
TRBV9	-	-	17	TRBJ2-1	TGTGCCAGCAGCGTAGGGGCGCGAGGGGGGGCGGGGAATGAGCAGTTCTTC	CASSVGARGGAGNEQFF
TRBV5-6	TRBD1	medium-sized	14	TRBJ2-1	TGTGCCAGCAGCTCAGAGACAGGGGTGCATGAGCAGTTCTTC	CASSSETGVHEQFF
TRBV6-1	TRBD2	-	15	TRBJ2-7	TGTGCCAGCAGTAAAGGGGGTAGCGGGGGAGACGAGCAGTACTTC	CASSKGGSGGDEQYF
TRBV14	-	-	12	TRBJ2-1	TGTGCCAGCAGCCAAGTCGTTTATGAGCAGTTCTTC	CASSQVVYEQFF
TRBV6-6	-	-	14	TRBJ2-7	TGTGCCAGCAGTTACGGGGACACAACCTACGAGCAGTACTTC	CASSYGDTTYEQYF
TRBV4-1	TRBD1	-	15	TRBJ1-1	TGCGCCAGCAGCCAAGAGAGGACAGGTAACACTGAAGCTTTCTTT	CASSQERTGNTEAFF
TRBV6-5	TRBD1	-	12	TRBJ1-2	TGTGCCAGCACTCTAGACAGGGTGGGCTACACCTTC	CASTLDRVGYTF
TRBV6-1	TRBD2	-	17	TRBJ2-7	TGTGCCAGCAGTGAAGATACTAGCGGGGATAGCTCCTACGAGCAGTACTTC	CASSEDTSGDSSYEQYF
TRBV5-4	-	-	13	TRBJ2-7	TGTGCCAGCAGCTTGGAGCGGTACTACGAGCAGTACTTC	CASSLERYYEQYF
TRBV11-2	TRBD1	-	16	TRBJ2-2	TGTGCCAGCAGCTTATTGGGGACAGGCTACACCGGGGAGCTGTTTTTT	CASSLLGTGYTGELFF
TRBV6-1	TRBD1	-	14	TRBJ2-7	TGTGCCAGCACACAAGTTGGGACAGCCTACGAGCAGTACTTC	CASTQVGTAYEQYF
TRBV27	TRBD1	medium-sized	15	TRBJ2-7	TGTGCCAGCAGGGACACAGGGGGCCTCATCTACGAGCAGTACTTC	CASRDTGGLIYEQYF
TRBV7-3	-	few	12	TRBJ2-3	TGTGCCAGCAGCCCCGTGGGGGGTACGCAGTATTTT	CASSPVGGTQYF
TRBV4-1	TRBD2	-	17	TRBJ2-7	TGCGCCAGCAGCCCTTGGCTAGCGGGGGGCCGGAACTACGAGCAGTACTTC	CASSPWLAGGRNYEQYF
TRBV13	TRBD1	once	16	TRBJ1-5	TGTGCCAGCAGCTCCCGGACAGGGGGGCAGATTCAGCCCCAGCATTTT	CASSSRTGGQIQPQHF
TRBV6-1	TRBD1	-	15	TRBJ1-4	TGTGCCAGCAGTGAAATACAGGGGACTAATGAAAAACTGTTTTTT	CASSEIQGTNEKLFF
TRBV28	TRBD1	-	13	TRBJ2-7	TGTGCCAGCAGTAGGGGACAGCCCTACGAGCAGTACTTC	CASSRGQPYEQYF
TRBV9	-	-	14	TRBJ1-6	TGTGCCAGCAGCATCAACAGGGAGAATTCACCCCTCCACTTT	CASSINRENSPLHF
TRBV19	TRBD2	-	14	TRBJ2-1	TGTGCCAGTAGTATATCGGCGGGGGGAAGTGAGCAGTTCTTC	CASSISAGGSEQFF
TRBV27	-	few	17	TRBJ2-1	TGTGCCAGCAGTGCCCGGGGAGATCCCCCCGTCCACAATGAGCAGTTCTTC	CASSARGDPPVHNEQFF